The 15 T cell receptor beta chains below come from one sample, sequenced in a study of blood T cell repertoires in COVID-19 (dated by TCRdb to about 2020). Receptor libraries were prepared by the immunoSEQ multiplex PCR assay. TCRdb holds this immuneACCESS table with in-frame rearrangements only. Some clones are missing; in checked studies, unresolved V genes explain under half, and the rest has no known cause. This sample gives 250,000 to 300,000 clones in total; roughly 89% of them show up just once. The leading ten clones occupy roughly 2.2% of the sample. Sequencing was done on a sample of peripheral blood. These receptors all stem from a man in his fifties with acute or convalescent COVID-19.

The genes are TRBV5-4 and TRBJ1-1, with 8 positions matching TRBD1. Per the germline V gene, CDR1 is SGHNT and CDR2 is YYREEE (reference sequence). The CDR3 is made up of 13 amino acids. V gave up 4 bases and J gave up 5 bases; unmatched junction bases: 4. CDR3 protein: CASSHGQGTEAFF. The CDR3 bases are TGTGCCAGCAGCCATGGACAGGGAACTGAAGCTTTCTTT. The whole variable domain, filled in from reference TRBV5-4 and TRBJ1-1, reads ETGVTQSPTHLIKTRGQQVTLRCSSQSGHNTVSWYQQALGQGPQFIFQYYREEENGRGNFPPRFSGLQFPNYSSELNVNALELDDSALYLCASSHGQGTEAFFGQGTRLTVV.

The CDR3 reads CASSDPSTGGTEAFF. The DNA of the CDR3 is TGTGCCAGCAGTGACCCCTCGACAGGGGGCACTGAAGCTTTCTTT. This chain joins TRBV25-1 and TRBJ1-1, with TRBD1 matching over 9 bases. From germline, CDR1 is MGHDK and CDR2 SYGVNS. There are 15 residues in the CDR3. Trimming took 3 bases from V and 4 from J; bases not matched to a gene: 6. Variable domain in full (rest from reference TRBV25-1 and TRBJ1-1): EADIYQTPRYLVIGTGKKITLECSQTMGHDKMYWYQQDPGMELHLIHYSYGVNSTEKGDLSSESTVSRIRTEHFPLTLESARPSHTSQYLCASSDPSTGGTEAFFGQGTRLTVV.

V and J are TRBV3-1 (or the pseudogene TRBV3-2) and TRBJ2-1, with 10 bases identical to TRBD1. V dropped 5 bases and J dropped 10; count of bases not matched to a gene: 11. This CDR3 has 15 residues. Germline V gene sequence: CDR1 LGHDT, CDR2 YNNKEL (reference sequence). The CDR3 nucleotides read TGTGCCAGCAGCTTGGGACAGGGGTGGGTGCCGGAGCAGTTCTTC. It translates to CASSLGQGWVPEQFF.

The rearrangement links TRBV19 to TRBJ2-2; 9 bases fit TRBD1. CDR3 length: 14 residues. Germline V gene lookup returns CDR1 LNHDA and CDR2 SQIVND (reference sequence). V was clipped by 8 bases and J by 7 bases; unmatched bases: 8. The CDR3 region is CASLRDRDLGELFF. In DNA form, the CDR3 reads TGTGCCAGTCTGCGGGACAGGGATCTCGGGGAGCTGTTTTTT. Supplemented by reference TRBV19 and TRBJ2-2, the full variable domain reads DGGITQSPKYLFRKEGQNVTLSCEQNLNHDAMYWYRQDPGQGLRLIYYSQIVNDFQKGDIAEGYSVSREKKESFPLTVTSAQKNPTAFYLCASLRDRDLGELFFGEGSRLTVL.

The V and J genes are TRBV3-1 (or the pseudogene TRBV3-2) and TRBJ1-3, with D hard to call. This CDR3 comprises 14 residues. V shed 4 bases and J shed 2 bases, with 9 bases lying between them. Germline CDR1 and CDR2: LGHDT and YNNKEL (reference sequence). This CDR3 is CASSPLPTGNTIYF. In DNA form, the CDR3 reads TGTGCCAGCAGCCCACTCCCGACTGGAAACACCATATATTTT.

The chain employs TRBV19 and TRBJ2-5; 7 bases fit TRBD1. J was trimmed by 5 bases and V by 5 bases; bases with no gene match: 8. Germline V lookup: CDR1 LNHDA, CDR2 SQIVND (reference sequence). The CDR3 is 14 residues long. CDR3 nucleotide sequence: TGTGCCAGTAGTCGGGACAGCCGGTACGAGACCCAGTACTTC. Amino acid sequence: CASSRDSRYETQYF.

The genes are TRBV7-9 and TRBJ1-1, with D unclear. Trimming left V 5 bases short and J 5 bases short, with 12 bases between. Looked up from germline, CDR1 is SEHNR and CDR2 is FQNEAQ (reference sequence). The CDR3 is 13 amino acids. The CDR3 region has the DNA TGTGCCAGCAGCGCCGAGGGTCAGACTGAAGCTTTCTTT. Protein: CASSAEGQTEAFF.

The chain has TRBV27 and TRBJ1-3; 7 bases are a match to TRBD1. The V segment lost 4 bases and the J segment 1 base; nucleotides outside the gene matches: 16. The CDR3 has 19 residues. Germline-derived CDR1 and CDR2 are MNHEY and SMNVEV (reference sequence). CDR3 sequence: CASSSRQGRGLGSGNTIYF. The CDR3 DNA sequence: TGTGCCAGCAGTTCCCGACAGGGTAGAGGTCTGGGTTCTGGAAACACCATATATTTT.

The chain joins TRBV29-1 to TRBJ1-4; D remains unclear. The CDR3 extends over 13 amino acids. V was pared by 3 bases and J by 6 bases, with 11 bases between. Per germline, CDR1 SQVTM and CDR2 ANQGSEA. In DNA, the CDR3 is TGCAGCGTTGAGGGGAGCTCATATGAAAAACTGTTTTTT. Translation gives CSVEGSSYEKLFF.

The chain joins TRBV3-1 (or the pseudogene TRBV3-2) to TRBJ2-1, with D possibly being TRBD1 (5 bases). This CDR3 spans 14 amino acids. V gave up 4 bases and J gave up 5 bases, with 12 bases separating them. Germline CDR1 is LGHDT and CDR2 is YNNKEL (reference sequence). CDR3: CASSPLGANNEQFF. In DNA, the CDR3 is TGTGCCAGCAGCCCCCTAGGGGCGAACAATGAGCAGTTCTTC.

This clone has only one observation. This rearrangement joins TRBV2 to TRBJ2-2; tentatively, D is TRBD1 (5 bases). Deletions cut 0 bases from V and 6 bases from J, with 8 bases between. CDR1 SNHLY and CDR2 FYNNEI come from the germline V gene. CDR3 size: 14 residues. CDR3 in DNA: TGTGCCAGCAGTGAAGCCCTCAGGGCCGGGGAGCTGTTTTTT. It yields the protein CASSEALRAGELFF.

The chain has TRBV24-1 and TRBJ2-3; D gene ambiguous. Germline V gene lookup returns CDR1 KGHDR and CDR2 SFDVKD. V was trimmed by 5 bases and J by 2 bases, leaving 7 bases between them. This CDR3 comprises 13 residues. For the CDR3, the DNA is TGTGCCACCAGTGCCCGGTCCACAGATACGCAGTATTTT. Its translation: CATSARSTDTQYF.

The gene calls are TRBV6-5 and TRBJ1-5, with D tentatively TRBD1 (5 bases). Per the germline V gene, CDR1 is MNHEY and CDR2 is SVGAGI. The CDR3 sequence is 13 residues long. Trimming took 6 bases from V and 4 from J, leaving 10 bases between them. The CDR3 here is CASRPQGNQPQHF. The CDR3 DNA reads TGTGCCAGCAGGCCCCAGGGTAATCAGCCCCAGCATTTT.

The chain has TRBV6-5 and TRBJ2-5, with 7 bases aligning to TRBD2. The CDR3 sequence is 14 residues long. Germline CDR1 and CDR2: MNHEY and SVGAGI. With 2 bases clipped from V and 5 bases from J, the junction kept 5 bases outside the gene matches. CDR3 DNA sequence: TGTGCCAGCAGTTACGGGGCGGGGGTCGAGACCCAGTACTTC. It codes for CASSYGAGVETQYF.

The genes are TRBV18 and TRBJ1-2, with D tentatively TRBD1 (6 bases). Germline CDR1 KGHSH, CDR2 LQKENI. Deletions cut 5 bases from V and 3 bases from J, with 16 bases between. The CDR3 is 15 amino acids. The CDR3 DNA sequence: TGTGCCAGCTCAACACAGGGAGCCCTTGACTATGGCTACACCTTC. Translating gives CASSTQGALDYGYTF.